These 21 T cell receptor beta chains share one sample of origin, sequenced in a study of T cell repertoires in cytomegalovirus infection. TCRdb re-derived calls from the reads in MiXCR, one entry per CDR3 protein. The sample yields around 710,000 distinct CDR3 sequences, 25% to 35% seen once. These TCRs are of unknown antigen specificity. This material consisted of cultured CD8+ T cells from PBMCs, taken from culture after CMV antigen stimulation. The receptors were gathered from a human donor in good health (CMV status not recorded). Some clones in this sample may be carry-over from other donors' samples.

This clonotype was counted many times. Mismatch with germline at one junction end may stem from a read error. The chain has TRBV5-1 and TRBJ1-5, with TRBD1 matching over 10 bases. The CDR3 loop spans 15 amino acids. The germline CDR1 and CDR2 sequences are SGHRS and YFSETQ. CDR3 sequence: CASSLEGQGNQPQHF. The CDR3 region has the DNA TGTGCCAGCAGCTTAGAGGGACAGGGGAATCAGCCCCAGCATTTT.

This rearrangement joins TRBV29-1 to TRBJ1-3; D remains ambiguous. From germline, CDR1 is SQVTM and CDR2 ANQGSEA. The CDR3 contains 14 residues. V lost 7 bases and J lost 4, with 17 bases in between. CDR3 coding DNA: TGCAGCGCCTACGACAACCGAATGGGAAACACCATATATTTT. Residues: CSAYDNRMGNTIYF.

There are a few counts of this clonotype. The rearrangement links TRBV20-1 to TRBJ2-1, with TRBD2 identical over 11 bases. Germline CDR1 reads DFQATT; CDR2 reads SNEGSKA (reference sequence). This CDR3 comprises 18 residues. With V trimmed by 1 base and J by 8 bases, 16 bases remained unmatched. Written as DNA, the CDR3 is TGCAGTGCTAGAGTGTTTCGCACCCTTAGCGGGGGGGCTGATGAGCAGTTCTTC. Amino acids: CSARVFRTLSGGADEQFF.

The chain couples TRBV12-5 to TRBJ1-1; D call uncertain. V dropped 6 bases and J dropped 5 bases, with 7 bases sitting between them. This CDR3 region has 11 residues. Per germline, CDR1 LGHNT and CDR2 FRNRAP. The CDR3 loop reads CASGHGTEAFF. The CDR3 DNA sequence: TGTGCTAGTGGCCACGGAACTGAAGCTTTCTTT.

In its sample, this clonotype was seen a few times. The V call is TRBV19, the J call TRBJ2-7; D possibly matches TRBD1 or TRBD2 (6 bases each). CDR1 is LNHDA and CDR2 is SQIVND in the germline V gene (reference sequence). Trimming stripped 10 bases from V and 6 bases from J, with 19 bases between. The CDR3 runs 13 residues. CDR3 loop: CATAPGATGEQYV. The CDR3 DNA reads TGTGCCACCGCCCCGGGGGCAACGGGCGAGCAGTACGTC.

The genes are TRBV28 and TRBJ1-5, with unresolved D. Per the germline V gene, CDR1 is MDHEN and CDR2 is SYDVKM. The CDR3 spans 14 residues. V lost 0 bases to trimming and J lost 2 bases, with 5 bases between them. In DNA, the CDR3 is TGTGCCAGCAGTTTATGGTCAGGCAATCAGCCCCAGCATTTT. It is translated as CASSLWSGNQPQHF.

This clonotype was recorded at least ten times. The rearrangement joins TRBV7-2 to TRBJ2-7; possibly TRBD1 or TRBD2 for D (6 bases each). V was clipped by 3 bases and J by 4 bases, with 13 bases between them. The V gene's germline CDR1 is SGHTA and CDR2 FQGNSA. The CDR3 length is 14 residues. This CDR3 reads CASSLGAGWYEQYV. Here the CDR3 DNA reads TGTGCCAGCAGCTTGGGGGCGGGGTGGTACGAGCAGTACGTC.

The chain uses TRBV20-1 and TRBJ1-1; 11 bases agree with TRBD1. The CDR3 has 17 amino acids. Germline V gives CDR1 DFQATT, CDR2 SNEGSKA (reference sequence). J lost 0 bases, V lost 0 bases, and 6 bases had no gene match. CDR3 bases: TGCAGTGCTAGAGATTTCGGACAGGGGGCTATGAACACTGAAGCTTTCTTT. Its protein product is CSARDFGQGAMNTEAFF.

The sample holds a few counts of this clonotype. CDR3 nucleotide sequence: TGTGCCAGCAGTCACCGGAGAGGGGGCGTCGAGCAGTACTTC. Amino acids: CASSHRRGGVEQYF. The chain employs TRBV6-8 and TRBJ2-7; 7 bases line up with TRBD1. Germline trimming cut 5 bases from V and 6 bases from J; bases unmatched to any gene: 10. The CDR3 is made up of 14 amino acids. Germline V lookup: CDR1 MNHGY, CDR2 SAAAGT.

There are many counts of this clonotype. The CDR3 DNA is TGTGCCAGCAGCTCTCGGAGGGACAACTACAATGAGCAGTTCTTC. Its translation is CASSSRRDNYNEQFF. The chain carries TRBV7-2 and TRBJ2-1; the D gene could be TRBD1 or TRBD2 (6 bases each). The germline CDR1 and CDR2 sequences are SGHTA and FQGNSA. The CDR3 runs 15 residues. The ends were cut back, 4 bases at V and 3 bases at J, with 13 bases in the middle.

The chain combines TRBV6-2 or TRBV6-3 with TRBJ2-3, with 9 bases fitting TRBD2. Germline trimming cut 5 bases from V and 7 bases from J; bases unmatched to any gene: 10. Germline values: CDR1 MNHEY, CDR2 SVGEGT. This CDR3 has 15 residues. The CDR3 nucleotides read TGTGCCAGCAGTCCCCCCATGCGGGGGGGCTATACGCAGTATTTT. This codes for CASSPPMRGGYTQYF.

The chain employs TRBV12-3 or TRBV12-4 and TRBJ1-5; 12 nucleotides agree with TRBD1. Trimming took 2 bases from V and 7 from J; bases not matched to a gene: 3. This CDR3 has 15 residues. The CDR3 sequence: CASSLSGQGAQPQHF. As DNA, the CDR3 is TGTGCCAGCAGTTTATCGGGACAGGGGGCGCAGCCCCAGCATTTT.

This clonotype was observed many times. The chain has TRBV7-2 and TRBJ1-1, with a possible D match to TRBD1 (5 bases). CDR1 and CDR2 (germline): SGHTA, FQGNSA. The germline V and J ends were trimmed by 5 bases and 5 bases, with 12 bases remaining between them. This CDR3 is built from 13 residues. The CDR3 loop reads CASSPQGWTEAFF. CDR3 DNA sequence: TGTGCCAGCAGCCCCCAGGGATGGACTGAAGCTTTCTTT.

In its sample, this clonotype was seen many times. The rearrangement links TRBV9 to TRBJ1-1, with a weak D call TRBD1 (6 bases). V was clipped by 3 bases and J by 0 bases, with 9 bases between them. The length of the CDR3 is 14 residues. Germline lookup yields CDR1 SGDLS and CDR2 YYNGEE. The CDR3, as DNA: TGTGCCAGCAGCGAGGACAGCTTGAACACTGAAGCTTTCTTT. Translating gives CASSEDSLNTEAFF.

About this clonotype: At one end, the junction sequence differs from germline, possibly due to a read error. This CDR3 reads CVSSPGSTGELFF. In nucleotides, the CDR3 is TGTGTCAGCAGCCCAGGGAGTACCGGGGAGCTGTTTTTT. The chain links TRBV7-9 to TRBJ2-2, with D possibly being TRBD1 or TRBD2 (5 bases each). CDR1 SEHNR and CDR2 FQNEAQ come from the germline V gene (reference sequence). The CDR3 is made up of 13 amino acids.

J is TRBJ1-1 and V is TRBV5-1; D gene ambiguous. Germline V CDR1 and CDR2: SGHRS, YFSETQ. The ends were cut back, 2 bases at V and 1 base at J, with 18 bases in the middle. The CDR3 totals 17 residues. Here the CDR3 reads CASSFSIGFQQNTEAFF. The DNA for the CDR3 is TGCGCCAGCAGCTTCTCCATAGGGTTTCAGCAGAACACTGAAGCTTTCTTT.

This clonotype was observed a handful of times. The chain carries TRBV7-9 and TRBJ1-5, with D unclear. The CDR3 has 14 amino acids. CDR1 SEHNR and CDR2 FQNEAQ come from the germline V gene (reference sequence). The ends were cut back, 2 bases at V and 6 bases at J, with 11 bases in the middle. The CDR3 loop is CASSLNGVGQPQHF. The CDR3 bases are TGTGCCAGCAGCTTAAACGGGGTGGGTCAGCCCCAGCATTTT.

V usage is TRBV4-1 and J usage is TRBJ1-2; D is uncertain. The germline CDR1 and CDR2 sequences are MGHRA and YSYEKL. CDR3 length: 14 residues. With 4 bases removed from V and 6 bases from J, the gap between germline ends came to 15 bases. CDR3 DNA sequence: TGCGCCAGCAGCCCCCCCGGATGGGCGAATGGCTACACCTTC. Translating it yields CASSPPGWANGYTF.

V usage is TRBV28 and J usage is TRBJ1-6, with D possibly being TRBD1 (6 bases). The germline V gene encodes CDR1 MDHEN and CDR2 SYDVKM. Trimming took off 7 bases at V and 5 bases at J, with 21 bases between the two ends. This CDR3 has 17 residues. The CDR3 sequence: CASTPLGGAGNNSPLHF. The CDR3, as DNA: TGTGCCAGCACCCCTCTGGGGGGCGCGGGGAATAATTCACCCCTCCACTTT.

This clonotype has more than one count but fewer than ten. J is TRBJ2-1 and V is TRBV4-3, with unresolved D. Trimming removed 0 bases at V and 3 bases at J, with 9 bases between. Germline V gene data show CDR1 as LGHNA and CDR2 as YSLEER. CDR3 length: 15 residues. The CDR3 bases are TGCGCCAGCAGCCAAGATTGGCAGAACTACAATGAGCAGTTCTTC. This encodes CASSQDWQNYNEQFF.

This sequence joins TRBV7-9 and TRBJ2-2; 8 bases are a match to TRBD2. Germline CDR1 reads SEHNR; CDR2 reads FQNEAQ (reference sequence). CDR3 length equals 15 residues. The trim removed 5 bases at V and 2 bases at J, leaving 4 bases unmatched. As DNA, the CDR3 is TGTGCCAGCAGCATTAGCGGGGCCAACACCGGGGAGCTGTTTTTT. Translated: CASSISGANTGELFF.